This TCR beta chain came from a study of CD8 T cells in ankylosing spondylitis. The trim removed 3 bases at V and 1 base at J, leaving 4 bases unmatched. The CDR3 is made up of 15 amino acids. From germline, CDR1 is DFQATT and CDR2 SNEGSKA (reference sequence). By quantitative 5'-RACE with molecular barcodes, the TCR beta libraries were made. TCRdb re-derived calls from the 5' RACE reads in MiXCR, one entry per CDR3 protein. This sample has about 500,000 distinct CDR3 sequences, with roughly 5% found just once. Concerning this clonotype itself: What it binds is unknown.

General study findings and limits: Disease-linked clones were found to be CD8+ and relatively rare in peripheral blood. Characteristic, it appeared, of ankylosing spondylitis blood was a TCR beta motif of eight highly homologous variants. In ankylosing spondylitis patients, matched synovial fluid reportedly showed significant enrichment of disease-linked clones.

The source material was blood, either unsorted or a sorted T cell fraction (not recorded which). The J gene is TRBJ2-5, the V gene TRBV20-1; 11 bases map to TRBD2. This TCR derives from a male donor with ankylosing spondylitis. The DNA for the CDR3 is TGCAGTGCTAGTGATAGCGGGAGGGGCCAAGAGACCCAGTACTTC. Protein sequence: CSASDSGRGQETQYF.